This T cell receptor (beta chain) was retrieved from a study of early T cells in non-severe SARS-CoV-2 infection. Overall study: Chains were unpaired, as sequencing was done on bulk RNA from unsorted whole blood.

Study-level results: Comparison of clonotypes with VDJdb favored anti-spike CD8 responses while missing private and CD4 specificities.

Trimming pared 1 base from V and 8 bases from J, leaving 16 bases between. From germline, CDR1 is SGHRS and CDR2 YFSETQ. The CDR3 has 16 residues. This clonotype occurred many times. What it binds is unknown. Each cDNA molecule carried a unique molecular identifier. TCRdb fed the 5' RACE reads into MiXCR, producing one record per CDR3 protein. The data contain tens of thousands of distinct CDR3 sequences, over 13% of them seen just once; the ten biggest clones take up about 3%. The TCR was taken from an adult who was a healthcare worker with PCR-confirmed SARS-CoV-2 infection or an uninfected control (not recorded which). Sequencing used whole blood. The chain recombines TRBV5-1 with TRBJ1-6; D is unresolved. The CDR3 protein is CASSLNQAGSDSPLHF. In DNA form, the CDR3 reads TGCGCCAGCAGCTTGAATCAGGCAGGCAGTGATTCACCCCTCCACTTT.